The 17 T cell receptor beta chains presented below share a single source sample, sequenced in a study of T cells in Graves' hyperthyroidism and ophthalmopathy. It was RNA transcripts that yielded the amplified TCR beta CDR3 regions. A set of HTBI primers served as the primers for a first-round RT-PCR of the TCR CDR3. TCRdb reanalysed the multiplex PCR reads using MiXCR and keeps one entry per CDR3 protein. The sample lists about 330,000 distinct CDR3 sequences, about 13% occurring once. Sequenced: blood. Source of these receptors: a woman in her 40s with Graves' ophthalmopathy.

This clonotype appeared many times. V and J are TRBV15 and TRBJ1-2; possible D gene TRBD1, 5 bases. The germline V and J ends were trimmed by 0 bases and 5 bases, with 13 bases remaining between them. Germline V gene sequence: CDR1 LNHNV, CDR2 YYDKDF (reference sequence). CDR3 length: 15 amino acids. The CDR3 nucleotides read TGTGCCACCAGCAGAGATCTCTGGGACGGTTATGGCTACACCTTC. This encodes CATSRDLWDGYGYTF.

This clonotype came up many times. The CDR3 DNA sequence: TGTGCCAGCAGTGAAGGATTCCGGCAGGGGCGCGACGAGCAGTACTTC. Translated: CASSEGFRQGRDEQYF. The J gene is TRBJ2-7, the V gene TRBV6-1; a weak D match, TRBD1 (6 bases). Germline V gene sequence: CDR1 MNHNS, CDR2 SASEGT. Between the trimmed V and J ends, which lost 1 base and 5 bases, there was a span of 18 bases. The CDR3 spans 16 residues.

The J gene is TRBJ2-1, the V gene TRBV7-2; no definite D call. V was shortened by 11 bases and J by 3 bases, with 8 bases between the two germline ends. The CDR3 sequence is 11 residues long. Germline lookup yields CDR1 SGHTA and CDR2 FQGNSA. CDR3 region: CAQKFYNEQFF. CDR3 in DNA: TGTGCCCAGAAATTCTACAATGAGCAGTTCTTC.

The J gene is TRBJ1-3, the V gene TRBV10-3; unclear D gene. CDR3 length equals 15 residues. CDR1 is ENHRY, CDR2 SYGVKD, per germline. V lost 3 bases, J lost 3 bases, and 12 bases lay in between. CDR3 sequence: CAISEIAALGNTIYF. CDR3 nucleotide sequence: TGTGCCATCAGTGAAATAGCGGCCCTTGGAAACACCATATATTTT.

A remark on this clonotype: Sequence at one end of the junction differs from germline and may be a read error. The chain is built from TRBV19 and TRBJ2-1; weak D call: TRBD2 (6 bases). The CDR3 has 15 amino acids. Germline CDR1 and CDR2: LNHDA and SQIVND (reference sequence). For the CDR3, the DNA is TGTGTCAGTACTAGGGAGGCTACCGGGAGATATGAGCAGTTCTTC. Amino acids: CVSTREATGRYEQFF. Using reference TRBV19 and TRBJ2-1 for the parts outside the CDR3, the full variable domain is DGGITQSPKYLFRKEGQNVTLSCEQNLNHDAMYWYRQDPGQGLRLIYYSQIVNDFQKGDIAEGYSVSREKKESFPLTVTSAQKNPTAFYLCVSTREATGRYEQFFGPGTRLTVL.

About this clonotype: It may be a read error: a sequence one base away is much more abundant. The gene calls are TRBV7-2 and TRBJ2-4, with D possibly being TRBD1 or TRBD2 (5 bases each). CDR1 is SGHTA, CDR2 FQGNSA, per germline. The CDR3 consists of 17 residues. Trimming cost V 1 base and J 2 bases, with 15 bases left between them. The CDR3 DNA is TGTGCCAGCAGCTTAGATAGGGGCGCGGGTACCAAAAACATTCAGTACTTC. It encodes CASSLDRGAGTKNIQYF.

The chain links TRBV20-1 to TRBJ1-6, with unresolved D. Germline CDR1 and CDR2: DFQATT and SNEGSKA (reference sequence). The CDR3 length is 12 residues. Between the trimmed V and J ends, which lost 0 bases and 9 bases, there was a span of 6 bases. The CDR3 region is CSARDRSSPLHF. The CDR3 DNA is TGCAGTGCTAGAGATCGGAGTTCACCCCTCCACTTT.

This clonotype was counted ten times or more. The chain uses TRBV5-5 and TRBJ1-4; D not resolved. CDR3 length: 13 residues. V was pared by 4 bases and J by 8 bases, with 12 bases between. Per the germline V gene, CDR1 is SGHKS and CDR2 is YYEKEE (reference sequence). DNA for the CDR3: TGTGCCAGCAGCCTGGGTCCGTCCGAAAAACTGTTTTTT. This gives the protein CASSLGPSEKLFF.

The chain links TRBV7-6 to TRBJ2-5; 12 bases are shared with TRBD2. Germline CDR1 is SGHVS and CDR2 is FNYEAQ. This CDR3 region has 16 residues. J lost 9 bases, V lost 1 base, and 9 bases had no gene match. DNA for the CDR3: TGTGCCAGCAGCTTAGGACCTAGCGGGGGGGATAGCCCCCAGTACTTC. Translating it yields CASSLGPSGGDSPQYF.

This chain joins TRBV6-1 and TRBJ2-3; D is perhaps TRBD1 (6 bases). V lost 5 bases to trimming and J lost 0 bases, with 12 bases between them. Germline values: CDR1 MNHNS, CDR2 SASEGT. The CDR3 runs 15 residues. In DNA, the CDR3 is TGTGCCAGCAGTCGCGACAGGACCAGCACAGATACGCAGTATTTT. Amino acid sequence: CASSRDRTSTDTQYF.

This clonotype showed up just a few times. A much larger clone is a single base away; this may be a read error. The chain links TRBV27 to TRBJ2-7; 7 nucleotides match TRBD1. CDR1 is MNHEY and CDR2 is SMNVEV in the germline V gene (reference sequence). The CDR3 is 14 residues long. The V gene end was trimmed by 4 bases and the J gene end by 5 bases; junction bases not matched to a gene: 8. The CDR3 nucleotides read TGTGCCAGCAGTTCGACAGGGCCTTCCCACGAGCAGTACTTC. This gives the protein CASSSTGPSHEQYF.

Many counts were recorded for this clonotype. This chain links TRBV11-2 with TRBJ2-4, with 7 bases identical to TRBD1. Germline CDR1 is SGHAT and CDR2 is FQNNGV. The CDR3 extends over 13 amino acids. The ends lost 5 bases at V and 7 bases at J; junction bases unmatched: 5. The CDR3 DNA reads TGTGCCAGCAGCCTTGACAGGGAGAACATTCAGTACTTC. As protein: CASSLDRENIQYF.

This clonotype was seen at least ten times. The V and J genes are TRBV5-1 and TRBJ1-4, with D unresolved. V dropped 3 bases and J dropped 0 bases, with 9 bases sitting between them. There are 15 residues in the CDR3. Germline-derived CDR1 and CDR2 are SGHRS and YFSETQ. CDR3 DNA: TGCGCCAGCAGCTCCAGAGCTTCAACTAATGAAAAACTGTTTTTT. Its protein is CASSSRASTNEKLFF.

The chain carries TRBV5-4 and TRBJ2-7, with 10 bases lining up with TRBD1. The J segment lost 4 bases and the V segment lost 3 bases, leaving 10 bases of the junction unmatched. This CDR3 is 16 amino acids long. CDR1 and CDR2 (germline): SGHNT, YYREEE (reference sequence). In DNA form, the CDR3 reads TGTGCCAGCAGCTCCAAGGTTGGGACAGGGGAATACGAGCAGTACTTC. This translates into CASSSKVGTGEYEQYF. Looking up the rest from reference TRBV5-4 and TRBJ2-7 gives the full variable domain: ETGVTQSPTHLIKTRGQQVTLRCSSQSGHNTVSWYQQALGQGPQFIFQYYREEENGRGNFPPRFSGLQFPNYSSELNVNALELDDSALYLCASSSKVGTGEYEQYFGPGTRLTVT.

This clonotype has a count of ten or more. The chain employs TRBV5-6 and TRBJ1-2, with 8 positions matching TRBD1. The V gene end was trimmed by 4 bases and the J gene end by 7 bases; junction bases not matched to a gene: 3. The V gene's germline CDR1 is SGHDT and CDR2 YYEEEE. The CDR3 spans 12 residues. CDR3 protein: CASSVGTGGYTF. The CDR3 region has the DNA TGTGCCAGCAGCGTAGGGACAGGTGGCTACACCTTC.

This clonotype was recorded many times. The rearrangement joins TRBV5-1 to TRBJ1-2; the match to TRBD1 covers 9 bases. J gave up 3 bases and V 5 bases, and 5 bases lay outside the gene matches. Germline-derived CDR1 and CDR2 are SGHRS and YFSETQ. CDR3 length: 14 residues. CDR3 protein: CASSFTGGDYGYTF. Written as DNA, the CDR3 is TGCGCCAGCAGTTTTACAGGGGGCGACTATGGCTACACCTTC.

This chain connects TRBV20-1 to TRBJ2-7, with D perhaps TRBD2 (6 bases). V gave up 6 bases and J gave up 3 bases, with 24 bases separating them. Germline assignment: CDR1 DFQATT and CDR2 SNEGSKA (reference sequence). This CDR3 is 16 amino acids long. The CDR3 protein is CSAEVSFGGFNYEQYF. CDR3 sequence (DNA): TGCAGTGCCGAAGTTAGTTTCGGGGGATTCAACTACGAGCAGTACTTC.